These T cell receptor beta chains were read from a single sample in a study of T cells in Graves' hyperthyroidism and ophthalmopathy. Via MiXCR, TCRdb re-called the multiplex PCR reads, giving one row per CDR3 protein. The profile covers some 760,000 distinct CDR3 sequences, with about 14% appearing a single time and 10% taken by the ten largest. Sequencing input: blood. The receptors shown here come from a woman under 30 with Graves' hyperthyroidism. Each CDR3 is given with its conserved first and last residue. D genes are given only for firm matches.

V,D,J,CDR3
TRBV19,TRBD2,TRBJ2-2,CASSPTPGRGGTGELFF
TRBV28,.,TRBJ1-2,CASRFQLSYTF
TRBV7-9,TRBD2,TRBJ2-3,CASSFSGLAGSDTQYF
TRBV10-3,TRBD1,TRBJ1-2,CAIRPTGKGYTF
TRBV20-1,TRBD2,TRBJ2-2,CSARDLGTSGGNTGELFF
TRBV20-1,.,TRBJ2-3,CSASQLVSTDTQYF
TRBV11-2,TRBD2,TRBJ2-3,CASSYRLAGITDTQYF
TRBV27,.,TRBJ2-7,CASKVAASSYEQYF
TRBV5-1,TRBD2,TRBJ2-7,CASSFGAGAWEQYF
TRBV28,.,TRBJ1-6,CASRTDRVNSPLHF
TRBV10-2,TRBD1,TRBJ1-5,CASSEQGFDQPQHF
TRBV7-9,TRBD2,TRBJ2-7,CASSLVTSGYYEQYF
TRBV28,.,TRBJ2-5,CATKSTETQYF
TRBV11-3,TRBD1,TRBJ2-7,CASSPTGDNYEQYF
TRBV7-8,TRBD2,TRBJ2-2,CASSLGGETGELFF
TRBV20-1,.,TRBJ1-2,CSARWGEMGYTF
TRBV27,TRBD2,TRBJ2-1,CASSIAGVYNEQFF
TRBV14,TRBD2,TRBJ2-3,CASSLGTSGSTDTQYF
TRBV7-3,TRBD1,TRBJ2-1,CASSQGTGGNNEQFF
TRBV13,.,TRBJ2-1,CASSLTAGLNEQFF
TRBV27,.,TRBJ1-4,CASSLSLGIAHEKLFF
TRBV28,.,TRBJ1-3,CASSFGHGNTIYF
TRBV24-1,.,TRBJ2-7,CATSDSDSYEQYF
TRBV18,.,TRBJ1-1,CASSPLAEAFF
TRBV29-1,TRBD2,TRBJ2-3,CSVSGSTDTQYF
TRBV5-1,.,TRBJ2-3,CASSLSRRADTQYF
TRBV27,TRBD2,TRBJ2-7,CASKTSGNHEQYF
TRBV11-2,TRBD1,TRBJ1-2,CASSLLTGGRDGYTF
TRBV10-3,.,TRBJ2-7,CAISGLQEGGPDYEQYF
TRBV20-1,TRBD1,TRBJ2-1,CSAPGDRGLHNEQFF
TRBV6-1,.,TRBJ1-2,CASSSRGRRSGGYTF
TRBV10-3,TRBD1,TRBJ1-4,CAISDRGNEKLFF
TRBV20-1,.,TRBJ1-1,CSAELNTEAFF
TRBV30,TRBD2,TRBJ2-3,CAWRTSGNADTQYF
TRBV13,TRBD2,TRBJ2-5,CASSSQLALGETQYF
TRBV28,TRBD1,TRBJ2-5,CASNPWTGETQYF
TRBV20-1,.,TRBJ1-5,CSATRTVNQPQHF
TRBV9,TRBD1,TRBJ1-5,CASSYGTGVGQPQHF
TRBV7-9,TRBD1,TRBJ1-4,CASSYIGTDNEKLFF
TRBV18,.,TRBJ2-3,CASSPPGRDTQYF